Below are 22 T cell receptor beta chains sequenced from a single sample in a study of blood T cell repertoires in COVID-19. The repertoire was sequenced with immunoSEQ multiplex PCR; TCRdb's copy has only in-frame clones and lacks some. The sample includes approximately 300,000 clones, around 88% of them seen just once. The sample was peripheral blood. The receptors come from a woman aged 50 to 60 with acute or convalescent COVID-19.

This clone was detected only once. The chain employs TRBV20-1 and TRBJ1-2, with unresolved D. V lost 5 bases and J 8 bases, leaving 9 bases between the germline ends. CDR1 and CDR2 (germline): DFQATT, SNEGSKA (reference sequence). The CDR3 covers 10 residues. The CDR3 sequence is CSARRGGYTF. For the CDR3, the DNA is TGCAGTGCTCGTCGCGGGGGCTACACCTTC.

The chain combines TRBV6-5 with TRBJ2-7, with D unclear. Germline lookup yields CDR1 MNHEY and CDR2 SVGAGI. This CDR3 is built from 13 residues. Trimming took off 6 bases at V and 3 bases at J, with 12 bases between the two ends. CDR3 in DNA: TGTGCCAGCAGCCCCCCTAGGATCTACGAGCAGTACTTC. Its protein is CASSPPRIYEQYF.

The V call is TRBV14, the J call TRBJ2-2; D possibly corresponds to TRBD2 (5 bases). The CDR3 totals 14 residues. Germline CDR1 is SGHDN and CDR2 is FVKESK. Between the trimmed V and J ends, which lost 8 bases and 0 bases, there was a span of 10 bases. The CDR3 is CASGLDANTGELFF. The CDR3 nucleotides are TGTGCCAGCGGACTGGACGCGAACACCGGGGAGCTGTTTTTT.

This chain joins TRBV10-2 and TRBJ2-7, with TRBD1 matching 9 bases. CDR3 length equals 13 residues. The germline V gene encodes CDR1 WSHSY and CDR2 SAAADI. Trimming took 6 bases from V and 2 from J; bases not matched to a gene: 2. The CDR3 DNA is TGCGCCAGCAGCCGGGACAGGGCCTACGAGCAGTACGTC. Encoded protein: CASSRDRAYEQYV.

A single count supports this clone. The chain has TRBV5-4 and TRBJ2-5; tentative D call: TRBD1 (6 bases). Germline V gene sequence: CDR1 SGHNT, CDR2 YYREEE (reference sequence). V was shortened by 3 bases and J by 3 bases, with 9 bases between the two germline ends. The CDR3 has 13 amino acids. CDR3 in amino acids: CASSSWTEETQYF. CDR3 bases: TGTGCCAGCAGCTCCTGGACAGAAGAGACCCAGTACTTC.

V usage is TRBV3-1 (or the pseudogene TRBV3-2) and J usage is TRBJ2-1; 11 bases are a match to TRBD2. Germline CDR1 LGHDT, CDR2 YNNKEL (reference sequence). This CDR3 is 16 amino acids long. V was clipped by 0 bases and J by 9 bases; unmatched bases: 7. The CDR3 coding sequence is TGTGCCAGCAGCCAAGAGCCGGGACTAGCGGCGGGTGAGCAGTTCTTC. Protein sequence: CASSQEPGLAAGEQFF.

This clone was seen a single time. This chain links TRBV30 with TRBJ1-4; 7 bases are a match to TRBD1. The ends lost 5 bases at V and 6 bases at J; junction bases unmatched: 6. The CDR3 runs to 13 residues. Per germline, CDR1 GTSNPN and CDR2 SVGIG (reference sequence). The CDR3, as DNA: TGTGCCTGGGACAGGGAGCCCTATGAAAAACTGTTTTTT. This gives the protein CAWDREPYEKLFF.

Concerning this clone itself: The same CDR3 arises from other DNA sequences in this sample as well. The chain links TRBV4-3 to TRBJ1-2; D gene unclear. Germline values: CDR1 LGHNA, CDR2 YSLEER. The CDR3 runs 13 residues. The V and J ends lost 0 bases and 2 bases respectively, with 4 bases between them. CDR3 nucleotide sequence: TGCGCCAGCAGCCAAGACCGGAACTATGGCTACACCTTC. Amino acids: CASSQDRNYGYTF.

This chain connects TRBV6-5 to TRBJ2-1, with a weak D call TRBD2 (5 bases). In germline, CDR1 is MNHEY, CDR2 SVGAGI. The CDR3 totals 12 residues. Between the trimmed V and J ends, which lost 6 bases and 8 bases, there was a span of 11 bases. The DNA for the CDR3 is TGTGCCAGCAGGGAGGTGGGCGATGAGCAGTTCTTC. The encoded protein is CASREVGDEQFF.

The chain carries TRBV2 and TRBJ2-1; TRBD2 matches at 15 bases. The CDR3 is 20 amino acids. CDR1 is SNHLY and CDR2 is FYNNEI in the germline V gene. With V trimmed by 8 bases and J by 0 bases, 14 bases remained unmatched. The CDR3 DNA is TGTGCCAGCTACGGTCCGGGACTAGCGGGGGGTAGGAGCTCCTACAATGAGCAGTTCTTC. This gives the protein CASYGPGLAGGRSSYNEQFF. Filled out from reference TRBV2 and TRBJ2-1, the complete variable domain reads EPEVTQTPSHQVTQMGQEVILRCVPISNHLYFYWYRQILGQKVEFLVSFYNNEISEKSEIFDDQFSVERPDGSNFTLKIRSTKLEDSAMYFCASYGPGLAGGRSSYNEQFFGPGTRLTVL.

This chain uses TRBV29-1 with TRBJ1-1; D is undetermined. V was cut by 3 bases and J by 1 base, with 3 bases left in between. This CDR3 comprises 11 residues. Germline CDR1 reads SQVTM; CDR2 reads ANQGSEA. CDR3 sequence reads: CSVDKNTEAFF. For the CDR3, the DNA is TGCAGCGTTGACAAGAACACTGAAGCTTTCTTT.

CDR3 bases: TGTGCCTGGAGTGTGCGGGGGGCTGTGTTGGTCTCCTACAATGAGCAGTTCTTC. Amino acid sequence: CAWSVRGAVLVSYNEQFF. The chain has TRBV30 and TRBJ2-1, with 8 positions matching TRBD2. V shed 0 bases, J shed 0 bases, and the junction held 10 bases outside the gene matches. Germline-derived CDR1 and CDR2 are GTSNPN and SVGIG (reference sequence). This CDR3 comprises 18 residues.

V gene TRBV4-2 combines with J gene TRBJ1-2; TRBD1 matches at 8 bases. Germline V gives CDR1 LGHNA, CDR2 YNFKEQ. The CDR3 contains 15 residues. J gave up 5 bases and V 0 bases, and 5 bases lay outside the gene matches. The CDR3 DNA reads as TGTGCCAGCAGCCAAGATCCAGGGGGCGATTATGGCTACACCTTC. It is translated as CASSQDPGGDYGYTF.

This clone was picked up a small number of times. V gene TRBV6-6 combines with J gene TRBJ1-6, with D unresolved. Trimming removed 2 bases at V and 0 bases at J, with 8 bases between. Per germline, CDR1 MNHNY and CDR2 SVGAGI (reference sequence). There are 16 residues in the CDR3. The CDR3 bases are TGTGCCAGCAGTTACGGACTGAGCTCCTATAATTCACCCCTCCACTTT. Its translation is CASSYGLSSYNSPLHF.

The rearrangement links TRBV6-5 to TRBJ1-1; tentative D call: TRBD1 (6 bases). CDR1 is MNHEY, CDR2 SVGAGI, per germline. CDR3 length equals 15 residues. Trimming stripped 2 bases from V and 3 bases from J, with 13 bases between. The CDR3 DNA reads as TGTGCCAGCAGTTACCTAAATCCAGGGGACACTGAAGCTTTCTTT. Translation gives CASSYLNPGDTEAFF.

The chain combines TRBV19 with TRBJ2-7, with 9 positions matching TRBD1. Trimming removed 6 bases from V and 2 bases from J; junction bases left unmatched: 8. Germline CDR1 LNHDA, CDR2 SQIVND (reference sequence). This CDR3 region has 15 residues. The CDR3 region has the DNA TGTGCCAGTAGCCCCGGGACAGGGCGCGCCTACGAGCAGTACGTC. Amino acids: CASSPGTGRAYEQYV.

This clone was picked up one time. V and J are TRBV7-2 and TRBJ1-2, with unresolved D. Trimming removed 4 bases from V and 0 bases from J, with 12 bases in between. The CDR3 spans 15 residues. CDR1 SGHTA and CDR2 FQGNSA come from the germline V gene. DNA for the CDR3: TGTGCCAGCAGCTCCTTCACGGGGTCTAACTATGGCTACACCTTC. Protein sequence: CASSSFTGSNYGYTF.

This clone appeared a few times. The chain joins TRBV2 to TRBJ1-5; D remains ambiguous. The germline gives CDR1 SNHLY, CDR2 FYNNEI. The V and J ends lost 6 bases and 3 bases respectively, with 9 bases between them. The CDR3 totals 13 residues. CDR3 loop: CASRTSVNQPQHF. DNA of the CDR3: TGTGCCAGCAGGACATCCGTCAATCAGCCCCAGCATTTT.

The sample holds a few counts of this clone. Within the sample, other DNA sequences also encode this same CDR3. The chain combines TRBV5-1 with TRBJ1-1; no reliable D call. Trimming removed 3 bases at V and 2 bases at J, with 11 bases between. Germline V lookup: CDR1 SGHRS, CDR2 YFSETQ. CDR3 length: 14 residues. The CDR3 here is CASSSGLGNTEAFF. In DNA form, the CDR3 reads TGCGCCAGCAGCTCAGGACTGGGAAACACTGAAGCTTTCTTT.

The chain couples TRBV7-9 to TRBJ2-7, with 12 bases fitting TRBD1. This CDR3 has 15 residues. CDR1 is SEHNR, CDR2 FQNEAQ, per germline (reference sequence). The J segment lost 5 bases and the V segment lost 5 bases, leaving 7 bases of the junction unmatched. CDR3 in DNA: TGTGCCAGCAGCGCATTTGGGACAGGGGGCCACGAGCAGTACTTC. Its translation is CASSAFGTGGHEQYF.

The CDR3 loop reads CASSPDGHSTYGYTF. The CDR3 DNA reads as TGTGCCAGCAGCCCAGACGGACACAGTACTTATGGCTACACCTTC. V gene TRBV5-4 combines with J gene TRBJ1-2; weak D call: TRBD1 (5 bases). Trimming removed 4 bases from V and 5 bases from J, with 18 bases in between. The germline CDR1 and CDR2 sequences are SGHNT and YYREEE (reference sequence). This CDR3 spans 15 amino acids.

The sample holds a few counts of this clone. The chain has TRBV10-3 and TRBJ2-1; D is unclear. In germline, CDR1 is ENHRY, CDR2 SYGVKD. V was clipped by 0 bases and J by 2 bases, with 11 bases between them. The CDR3 is 16 amino acids. Here the CDR3 reads CAISESTGSTYNEQFF. CDR3 nucleotide sequence: TGTGCCATCAGTGAGTCGACCGGGTCCACCTACAATGAGCAGTTCTTC.